The 4 T cell receptor beta chains listed next were all sequenced from one sample in a study of cytomegalovirus exposure and HLA in healthy donors. The PCR used 60 Vbeta and 13 Jbeta primers. Some clones are missing from TCRdb's copy, which holds only in-frame ones; the method was immunoSEQ multiplex PCR. The repertoire holds under 200,000 clones, with 60% to 85% as singletons. What was sequenced was PBMCs. These receptors originate from a female donor in good health and CMV-seronegative.

This sequence joins TRBV7-9 and TRBJ1-1; D unclear. With 1 base removed from V and 4 bases from J, the gap between germline ends came to 4 bases. The CDR3 loop spans 12 amino acids. Per the germline V gene, CDR1 is SEHNR and CDR2 is FQNEAQ (reference sequence). The CDR3 sequence is CASSLDFTEAFF. The CDR3 region has the DNA TGTGCCAGCAGCTTAGACTTCACTGAAGCTTTCTTT.

In this sample, this clone turned up once. CDR3 nucleotide sequence: TGTGCCAGTTACACCCCGGGACTAGCGGGGGGGGGCAGCTCCTACGAGCAGTACTTC. Protein: CASYTPGLAGGGSSYEQYF. The chain employs TRBV2 and TRBJ2-7; TRBD2 agrees at 16 bases. Germline loops: CDR1 SNHLY, CDR2 FYNNEI. The CDR3 is 19 residues long. With 9 bases clipped from V and 0 bases from J, the junction kept 14 bases outside the gene matches.

V gene TRBV7-6 combines with J gene TRBJ1-1; the match to TRBD1 covers 11 bases. The J segment lost 4 bases and the V segment lost 1 base, leaving 11 bases of the junction unmatched. The CDR3 contains 18 residues. Looked up from germline, CDR1 is SGHVS and CDR2 is FNYEAQ. The CDR3, as DNA: TGTGCCAGCAGCTTAGGACCCGGACAGGGGGCTTCCGGCACTGAAGCTTTCTTT. This codes for CASSLGPGQGASGTEAFF.

The rearrangement joins TRBV4-1 to TRBJ2-7; 9 bases map to TRBD2. The length of the CDR3 is 14 residues. CDR1 MGHRA and CDR2 YSYEKL come from the germline V gene. Trimming at V came to 4 bases and at J to 0 bases, leaving 1 base not matched to a gene. The CDR3 nucleotides read TGCGCCAGCAGCCTAGCGGGGGACTCCTACGAGCAGTACTTC. It codes for CASSLAGDSYEQYF.